These 25 T cell receptor beta chains originate from one sample sequenced in a study of cytomegalovirus exposure and HLA in healthy donors. PCR primers comprised 60 Vbeta and 13 Jbeta primers. Assay used: immunoSEQ multiplex PCR; TCRdb lists only in-frame clones, some missing. The sample lists around 190,000 clones, roughly 87% seen once, with around 0.46% in the top ten. Sequenced sample: PBMCs. These receptor sequences come from a woman aged 50 to 60 in good health and CMV-seronegative.

In this sample, this clone turned up once. V and J are TRBV19 and TRBJ1-2, with 9 bases lining up with TRBD1. The ends lost 5 bases at V and 8 bases at J; junction bases unmatched: 6. Germline values: CDR1 LNHDA, CDR2 SQIVND (reference sequence). The CDR3 contains 13 residues. The CDR3 is CASSPQGAGGYTF. The DNA for the CDR3 is TGTGCCAGTAGTCCACAGGGGGCCGGGGGCTACACCTTC.

V and J are TRBV13 and TRBJ2-1; D unclear. CDR3 length equals 14 residues. Deletions cut 5 bases from V and 6 bases from J, with 14 bases between. In germline, CDR1 is PRHDT, CDR2 FYEKMQ (reference sequence). The CDR3 region is CASSRSRLTNEQFF. Written as DNA, the CDR3 is TGTGCCAGCAGCCGTAGCAGACTTACCAATGAGCAGTTCTTC.

This rearrangement joins TRBV6-5 to TRBJ2-5, with D maybe TRBD1 (6 bases). The CDR3 covers 14 residues. Between the trimmed V and J ends, which lost 2 bases and 5 bases, there was a span of 12 bases. The germline V gene has CDR1 MNHEY and CDR2 SVGAGI. The CDR3 loop is CASSYNRAWETQYF. CDR3 sequence (DNA): TGTGCCAGCAGTTACAACAGGGCCTGGGAGACCCAGTACTTC.

This clone appeared a few times. The genes are TRBV15 and TRBJ1-5; D perhaps matches TRBD1 (6 bases). V shed 5 bases and J shed 5 bases, with 16 bases lying between them. The CDR3 has 15 amino acids. Germline lookup yields CDR1 LNHNV and CDR2 YYDKDF (reference sequence). CDR3 amino acids: CATSPDDRRHQPQHF. CDR3 coding DNA: TGTGCCACCAGCCCCGACGACAGGCGCCATCAGCCCCAGCATTTT.

V and J are TRBV9 and TRBJ2-1; 8 nucleotides agree with TRBD2. The germline V gene has CDR1 SGDLS and CDR2 YYNGEE. Unmatched junction bases numbered 7, after V lost 0 bases and J lost 8 bases. The CDR3 has 15 residues. The CDR3 is CASSVGTSLTYEQFF. Here the CDR3 DNA reads TGTGCCAGCAGCGTAGGGACTAGCCTTACATATGAGCAGTTCTTC.

J is TRBJ2-7 and V is TRBV19; 13 bases agree with TRBD2. The CDR3 length is 13 residues. Germline CDR1 is LNHDA and CDR2 is SQIVND (reference sequence). The V gene end was trimmed by 9 bases and the J gene end by 3 bases; junction bases not matched to a gene: 2. In DNA, the CDR3 is TGTGCCAGCACTAGCGGGGGGGGCTACGAGCAGTACTTC. Encoded protein: CASTSGGGYEQYF.

This clone was seen a few times. Other nucleotide sequences from this sample produce the same CDR3. V gene TRBV29-1 combines with J gene TRBJ1-1, with TRBD1 matching 7 bases. The CDR3 is 15 amino acids. Per the germline V gene, CDR1 is SQVTM and CDR2 is ANQGSEA. J gave up 0 bases and V 7 bases, and 11 bases lay outside the gene matches. The CDR3 DNA follows: TGCAGCGCCTCAGGGGGGTGGGGAATGAACACTGAAGCTTTCTTT. Protein sequence: CSASGGWGMNTEAFF.

The chain uses TRBV29-1 and TRBJ2-1; 10 bases match TRBD2. The V gene's germline CDR1 is SQVTM and CDR2 ANQGSEA. V lost 1 base and J lost 5; bases outside the gene matches: 8. The CDR3 spans 16 residues. CDR3 in DNA: TGCAGCGTTGAAGGATTAACTAGCGGGGCAAACAATGAGCAGTTCTTC. Its protein is CSVEGLTSGANNEQFF.

The J gene is TRBJ2-7, the V gene TRBV4-3, with TRBD2 matching over 13 bases. The CDR3 is 17 amino acids. The V gene's germline CDR1 is LGHNA and CDR2 YSLEER. After removal of 0 bases from V and 3 bases from J, the junction contained 5 bases not matched to a gene. This chain's CDR3 is CASSQELAGGPGYEQYF. Here the CDR3 DNA reads TGCGCCAGCAGCCAAGAACTAGCGGGGGGGCCGGGCTACGAGCAGTACTTC.

This clone was seen more than once but under ten times. The chain is built from TRBV10-3 and TRBJ1-5, with a weak D call TRBD1 (5 bases). The CDR3 has 13 residues. Germline CDR1 is ENHRY and CDR2 is SYGVKD. Trimming left V 2 bases short and J 4 bases short, with 6 bases between. This CDR3 reads CAISERGNQPQHF. The CDR3 DNA is TGTGCCATCAGTGAGAGGGGTAATCAGCCCCAGCATTTT.

This rearrangement joins TRBV11-1 to TRBJ2-5; D is possibly TRBD2 (6 bases). CDR1 is SGHAT and CDR2 is FQDESV in the germline V gene (reference sequence). The CDR3 totals 15 residues. V was trimmed by 6 bases and J by 5 bases, leaving 19 bases between them. The CDR3 bases are TGTGCCAGCAGGTCGACTAGTCGCCCAGGGGAGACCCAGTACTTC. Its protein is CASRSTSRPGETQYF.

The chain links TRBV11-3 to TRBJ2-1, with D possibly matching TRBD2 (6 bases). Germline V CDR1 and CDR2: SGHNT, YENEEA. CDR3 length: 14 amino acids. Deletions cut 5 bases from V and 7 bases from J, with 15 bases between. CDR3: CASSKGGIWNEQFF. The CDR3 nucleotides read TGTGCCAGCAGCAAAGGAGGGATATGGAATGAGCAGTTCTTC.

The chain uses TRBV29-1 and TRBJ2-1; 8 bases agree with TRBD1. The CDR3 extends over 14 amino acids. The V and J ends lost 3 bases and 3 bases, in that order; junction bases with no gene match: 4. CDR1 and CDR2 from the germline V gene are SQVTM and ANQGSEA. The CDR3 DNA reads TGCAGCGTTGAGACAGGGGTCGTCTACAATGAGCAGTTCTTC. Amino acids: CSVETGVVYNEQFF.

The J gene is TRBJ1-3, the V gene TRBV7-8, with D tentatively TRBD1 (5 bases). The germline V gene encodes CDR1 SGHVS and CDR2 FQNEAQ. V gave up 0 bases and J gave up 4 bases, with 13 bases separating them. The CDR3 extends over 16 amino acids. The CDR3: CASSLAGRGLGNTIYF. The CDR3 coding sequence is TGTGCCAGCAGCTTAGCGGGAAGGGGACTAGGAAACACCATATATTTT.

V gene TRBV11-2 combines with J gene TRBJ2-7; D not certain. The V and J ends lost 1 base and 2 bases respectively, with 9 bases between them. Germline V CDR1 and CDR2: SGHAT, FQNNGV. The CDR3 spans 14 residues. The CDR3, as DNA: TGTGCCAGCAGCTTAGTAGTATCCCCCTACGAGCAGTACTTC. It is translated as CASSLVVSPYEQYF.

The chain joins TRBV11-2 to TRBJ2-7; 14 positions match TRBD2. The J segment lost 6 bases and the V segment lost 3 bases, leaving 4 bases of the junction unmatched. CDR1 and CDR2 from the germline V gene are SGHAT and FQNNGV. This CDR3 contains 15 residues. CDR3 coding DNA: TGTGCCAGCAGCTTGGCGACTAGCGGGGGGGGCGAGCAGTACTTC. This sequence encodes CASSLATSGGGEQYF.

The chain employs TRBV19 and TRBJ1-5; D gene ambiguous. With 2 bases removed from V and 4 bases from J, the gap between germline ends came to 12 bases. Germline V lookup: CDR1 LNHDA, CDR2 SQIVND (reference sequence). This CDR3 is built from 15 residues. The CDR3 region is CASSISSTNNQPQHF. CDR3 DNA: TGTGCCAGTAGTATAAGTTCGACAAATAATCAGCCCCAGCATTTT.

The genes are TRBV30 and TRBJ1-3; D is undetermined. Per germline, CDR1 GTSNPN and CDR2 SVGIG (reference sequence). Trimming cost V 4 bases and J 0 bases, with 4 bases left between them. The CDR3 sequence is 12 residues long. The CDR3 DNA follows: TGTGCCTGGACAAACTCTGGAAACACCATATATTTT. It encodes CAWTNSGNTIYF.

The chain carries TRBV18 and TRBJ1-4; TRBD1 is a possible D gene (6 bases). Germline V lookup: CDR1 KGHSH, CDR2 LQKENI. CDR3 length equals 16 residues. V lost 2 bases, J lost 3 bases, and 13 bases lay in between. This CDR3 is CASSPVRTVPNEKLFF. As DNA, the CDR3 is TGTGCCAGCTCACCAGTCAGGACAGTCCCTAATGAAAAACTGTTTTTT.

As to this clone: The CDR3 ends on some other residue instead of the conserved phenylalanine or tryptophan, so this is likely a read error. V usage is TRBV30 and J usage is TRBJ1-2; no clear D. CDR1 is GTSNPN and CDR2 is SVGIG in the germline V gene (reference sequence). The ends were cut back, 0 bases at V and 7 bases at J, with 12 bases in the middle. The CDR3 is 13 residues long. The CDR3 bases are TGTGCCTGGAGTGTATTAGGGAGCTCTGGCTACACCCTC. It codes for CAWSVLGSSGYTL.

The chain uses TRBV28 and TRBJ2-2; D unclear. The CDR3 length is 16 residues. V was pared by 4 bases and J by 4 bases, with 16 bases between. Germline V gene sequence: CDR1 MDHEN, CDR2 SYDVKM. CDR3 residues: CASSSNLLVGTGELFF. The CDR3 DNA is TGTGCCAGCAGTTCGAACCTACTTGTCGGCACCGGGGAGCTGTTTTTT.

The chain uses TRBV28 and TRBJ1-1, with D maybe TRBD1 (6 bases). The CDR3 is 12 amino acids. V was shortened by 10 bases and J by 3 bases, with 12 bases between the two germline ends. Germline values: CDR1 MDHEN, CDR2 SYDVKM. CDR3 nucleotides: TGTGCCACTGCGGGGGGGCACACTGAAGCTTTCTTT. Translated, it gives CATAGGHTEAFF. Together with reference TRBV28 and TRBJ1-1, the CDR3 gives the full variable domain: DVKVTQSSRYLVKRTGEKVFLECVQDMDHENMFWYRQDPGLGLRLIYFSYDVKMKEKGDIPEGYSVSREKKERFSLILESASTNQTSMYLCATAGGHTEAFFGQGTRLTVV.

This clone came up a few times. J is TRBJ2-7 and V is TRBV25-1; possibly TRBD1 for D (6 bases). The CDR3 covers 11 residues. Germline V gene sequence: CDR1 MGHDK, CDR2 SYGVNS. V was clipped by 4 bases and J by 6 bases, with 7 bases between them. CDR3 sequence reads: CASSGGGEQYF. DNA of the CDR3: TGTGCCAGCAGTGGAGGGGGCGAGCAGTACTTC.

The V and J genes are TRBV2 and TRBJ2-3; TRBD1 aligns across 8 bases. J was trimmed by 3 bases and V by 7 bases; bases with no gene match: 6. In germline, CDR1 is SNHLY, CDR2 FYNNEI. This CDR3 has 14 residues. CDR3 coding DNA: TGTGCCAGCAAGATGCAGGGGGCTACAGATACGCAGTATTTT. Protein: CASKMQGATDTQYF.

V usage is TRBV29-1 and J usage is TRBJ1-5, with D unresolved. This CDR3 comprises 13 residues. Germline V CDR1 and CDR2: SQVTM, ANQGSEA. Trimming shortened V by 5 bases and J by 0 bases, and 8 bases separated the two germline ends. The CDR3 here is CSVTVNSNQPQHF. For the CDR3, the DNA is TGCAGCGTTACTGTTAATAGCAATCAGCCCCAGCATTTT.